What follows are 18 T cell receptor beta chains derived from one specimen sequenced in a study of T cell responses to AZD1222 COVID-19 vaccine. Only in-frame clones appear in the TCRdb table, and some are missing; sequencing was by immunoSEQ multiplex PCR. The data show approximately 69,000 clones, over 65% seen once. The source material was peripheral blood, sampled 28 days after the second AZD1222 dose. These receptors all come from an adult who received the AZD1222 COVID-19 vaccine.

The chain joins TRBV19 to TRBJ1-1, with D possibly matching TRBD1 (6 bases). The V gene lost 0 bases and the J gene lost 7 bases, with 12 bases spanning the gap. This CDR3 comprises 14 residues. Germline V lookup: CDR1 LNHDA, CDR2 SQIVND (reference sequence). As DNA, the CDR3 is TGTGCCAGTAGTATAGACAGGGGAAGAGGTGAAGCTTTCTTT. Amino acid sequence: CASSIDRGRGEAFF. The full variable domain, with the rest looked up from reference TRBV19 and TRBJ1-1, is DGGITQSPKYLFRKEGQNVTLSCEQNLNHDAMYWYRQDPGQGLRLIYYSQIVNDFQKGDIAEGYSVSREKKESFPLTVTSAQKNPTAFYLCASSIDRGRGEAFFGQGTRLTVV.

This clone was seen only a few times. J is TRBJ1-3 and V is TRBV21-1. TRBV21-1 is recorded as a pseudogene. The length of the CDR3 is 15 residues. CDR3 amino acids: CASSTGTGRRNTIYF. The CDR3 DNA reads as TGTGCCAGCAGCACAGGGACCGGGCGGAGAAACACCATATATTTT.

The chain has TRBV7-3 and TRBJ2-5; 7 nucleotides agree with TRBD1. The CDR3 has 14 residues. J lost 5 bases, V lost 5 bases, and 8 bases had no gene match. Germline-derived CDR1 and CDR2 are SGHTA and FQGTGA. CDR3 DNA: TGTGCCAGCAGCACAGACAAGGGGGCCGAGACCCAGTACTTC. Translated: CASSTDKGAETQYF.

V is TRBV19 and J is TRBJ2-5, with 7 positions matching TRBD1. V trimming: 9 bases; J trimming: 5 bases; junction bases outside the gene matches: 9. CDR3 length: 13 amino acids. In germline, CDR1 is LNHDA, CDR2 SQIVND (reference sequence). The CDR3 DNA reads TGTGCCAGCCGGGACAGTCGAATTGAGACCCAGTACTTC. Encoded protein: CASRDSRIETQYF.

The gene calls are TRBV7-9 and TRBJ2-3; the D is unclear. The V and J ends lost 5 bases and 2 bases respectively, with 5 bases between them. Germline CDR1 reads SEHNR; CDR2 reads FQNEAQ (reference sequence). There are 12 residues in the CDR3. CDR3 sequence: CASSPSTDTQYF. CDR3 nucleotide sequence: TGTGCCAGCAGCCCGTCCACAGATACGCAGTATTTT.

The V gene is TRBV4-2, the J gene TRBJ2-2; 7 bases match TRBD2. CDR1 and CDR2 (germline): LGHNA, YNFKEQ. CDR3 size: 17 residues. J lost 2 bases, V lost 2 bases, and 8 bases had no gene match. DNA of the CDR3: TGTGCCAGCAGCCAATCCCAACAGCGGGGCAACACCGGGGAGCTGTTTTTT. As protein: CASSQSQQRGNTGELFF.

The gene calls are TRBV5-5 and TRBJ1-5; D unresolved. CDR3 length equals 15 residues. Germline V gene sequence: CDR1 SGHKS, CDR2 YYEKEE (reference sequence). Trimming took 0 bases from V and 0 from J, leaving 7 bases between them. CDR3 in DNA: TGTGCCAGCAGCTTGGAGGGTTATAGCAATCAGCCCCAGCATTTT. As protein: CASSLEGYSNQPQHF.

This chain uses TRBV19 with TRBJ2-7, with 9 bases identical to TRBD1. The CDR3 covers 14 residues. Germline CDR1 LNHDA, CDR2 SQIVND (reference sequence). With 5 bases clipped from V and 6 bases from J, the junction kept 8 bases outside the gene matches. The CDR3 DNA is TGTGCCAGTAGTGGACAGGGGAGGGGGCTCGAGCAGTACTTC. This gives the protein CASSGQGRGLEQYF.

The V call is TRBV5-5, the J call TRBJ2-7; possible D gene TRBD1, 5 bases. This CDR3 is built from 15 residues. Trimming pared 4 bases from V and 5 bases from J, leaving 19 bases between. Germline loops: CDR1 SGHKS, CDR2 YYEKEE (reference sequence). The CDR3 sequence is CASSPGLLGVHEQYF. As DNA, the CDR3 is TGTGCCAGCAGCCCAGGTCTCCTAGGGGTCCACGAGCAGTACTTC. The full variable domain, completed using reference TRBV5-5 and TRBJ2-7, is DAGVTQSPTHLIKTRGQQVTLRCSPISGHKSVSWYQQVLGQGPQFIFQYYEKEERGRGNFPDRFSARQFPNYSSELNVNALLLGDSALYLCASSPGLLGVHEQYFGPGTRLTVT.

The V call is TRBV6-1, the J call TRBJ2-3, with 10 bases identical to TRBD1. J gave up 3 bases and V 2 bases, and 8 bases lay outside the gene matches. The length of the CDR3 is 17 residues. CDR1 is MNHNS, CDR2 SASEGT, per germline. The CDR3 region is CASSEWGSGQGTDTQYF. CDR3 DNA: TGTGCCAGCAGTGAATGGGGCTCGGGACAGGGGACAGATACGCAGTATTTT.

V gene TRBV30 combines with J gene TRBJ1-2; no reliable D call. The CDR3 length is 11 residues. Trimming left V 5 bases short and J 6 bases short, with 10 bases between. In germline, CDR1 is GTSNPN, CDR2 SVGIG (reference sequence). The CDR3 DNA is TGTGCCTGGGGGGAAAGGAATGGCTACACCTTC. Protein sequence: CAWGERNGYTF.

CDR3 DNA sequence: TGCGCCAGCAGCTTAACACCTCAACCGCATGGCTACACCTTC. Residues: CASSLTPQPHGYTF. The chain carries TRBV5-1 and TRBJ1-2; no clear D gene. The CDR3 is made up of 14 amino acids. Germline V gene sequence: CDR1 SGHRS, CDR2 YFSETQ. Trimming left V 2 bases short and J 6 bases short, with 14 bases between.

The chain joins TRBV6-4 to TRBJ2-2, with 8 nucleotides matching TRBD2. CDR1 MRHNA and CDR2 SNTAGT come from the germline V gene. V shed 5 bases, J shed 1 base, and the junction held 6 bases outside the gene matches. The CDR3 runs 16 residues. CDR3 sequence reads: CASSRLAGMNTGELFF. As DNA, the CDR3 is TGTGCCAGCAGTCGGTTAGCGGGAATGAACACCGGGGAGCTGTTTTTT.

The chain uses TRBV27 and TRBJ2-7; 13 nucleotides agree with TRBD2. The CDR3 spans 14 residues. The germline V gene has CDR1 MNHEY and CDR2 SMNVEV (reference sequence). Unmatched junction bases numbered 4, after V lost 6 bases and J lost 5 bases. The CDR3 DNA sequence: TGTGCCAGCAGACTAGCGGGAGGGCCCCACGAGCAGTACTTC. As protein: CASRLAGGPHEQYF.

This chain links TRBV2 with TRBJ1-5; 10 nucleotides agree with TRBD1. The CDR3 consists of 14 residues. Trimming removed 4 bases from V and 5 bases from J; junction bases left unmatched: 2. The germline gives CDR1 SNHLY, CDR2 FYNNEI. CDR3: CASSGTGGYQPQHF. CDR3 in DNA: TGTGCCAGCAGTGGGACAGGGGGTTATCAGCCCCAGCATTTT.

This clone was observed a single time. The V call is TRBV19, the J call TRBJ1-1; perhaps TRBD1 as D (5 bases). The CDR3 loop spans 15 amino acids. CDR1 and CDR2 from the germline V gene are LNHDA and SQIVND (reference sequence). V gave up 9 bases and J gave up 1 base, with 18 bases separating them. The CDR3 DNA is TGTGCCAGCCGGCCGGGGGGGAGCTCGAACACTGAAGCTTTCTTT. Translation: CASRPGGSSNTEAFF.

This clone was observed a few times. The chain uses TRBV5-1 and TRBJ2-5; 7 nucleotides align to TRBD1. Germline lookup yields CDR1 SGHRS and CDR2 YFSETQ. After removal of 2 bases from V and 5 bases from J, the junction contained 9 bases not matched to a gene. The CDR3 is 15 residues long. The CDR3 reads CASSFTGTEGETQYF. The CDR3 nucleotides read TGCGCCAGCAGCTTCACCGGGACAGAGGGGGAGACCCAGTACTTC.

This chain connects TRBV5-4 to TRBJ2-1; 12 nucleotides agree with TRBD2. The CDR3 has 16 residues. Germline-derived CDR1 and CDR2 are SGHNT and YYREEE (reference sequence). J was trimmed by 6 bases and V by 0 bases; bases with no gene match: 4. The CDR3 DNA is TGTGCCAGCAGCTTGGAACAACTAGCGGGGGGCAATGAGCAGTTCTTC. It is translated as CASSLEQLAGGNEQFF.